This TCR beta chain was documented in a study of CD8+CD57+ T cells in acquired aplastic anemia. Study overall: DNA per sorted CD4+ or CD8+ sample ranged about 0.19 to 30 ug, averaging about 3.4 ug. Some 11 million reads, on average, were obtained for CD4+ cells from healthy donors.

CDR3 and TCR beta VDJ profiling relied on a genomic DNA template. TCRdb re-called the reads with MiXCR, one entry per CDR3 protein. The sample includes roughly 58,000 distinct CDR3 sequences, over 45% of them seen just once. There are many counts of this clonotype. The antigen remains undetermined. The CDR3 contains 15 residues. The V end was cut by 2 bases, the J end by 3 bases, with 10 bases between. Germline CDR1 MNHEY, CDR2 SVGAGI. Study conclusions and caveats: Controls did not differ significantly from patients in CD8+ Simpson's diversity. Fewer than 30 CD8+ CDR3 sequences were shared between patients and controls.

This sequence originates from a human donor in good health, serving as a control. The gene calls are TRBV6-5 and TRBJ1-4, with D possibly TRBD1 on 6 matching bases. Sequencing was done on a sample of sorted CD4+, CD8+, or CD8+CD57+ T cells (not recorded which) from PBMCs. Written as DNA, the CDR3 is TGTGCCAGCAGTTACACGGACAGCCCTAATGAAAAACTGTTTTTT. The encoded protein is CASSYTDSPNEKLFF.